This T cell receptor beta chain was recorded in a study of blood T cell repertoires in COVID-19. Study at large: Acute and convalescent COVID-19 specimens originated in the United States, Italy and Spain. From T cells, B-cell-depleted T cells, or PBMCs came the material, which was cDNA or gDNA.

The CDR3 contains 14 residues. Germline loops: CDR1 SGDLS, CDR2 YYNGEE. V was clipped by 4 bases and J by 7 bases; unmatched bases: 4. Authors' processing steps: Reference gene primer amplification yielded estimated nucleated cell counts. Sequencing used immunoSEQ multiplex PCR; TCRdb keeps in-frame clones, though not all of them. V, J and clone size are those of that table, while D and trimming were read from the DNA. Of about 31,000 clones in the sample, around 90% were seen once. Sequencing was performed on peripheral blood. The sequence was obtained from a woman aged 40 to 49 with active or convalescent COVID-19. The chain is built from TRBV9 and TRBJ1-6; TRBD1 matches 8 bases. The CDR3 region has the DNA TGTGCCAGCAGCACAGGGGGGTTGAATTCACCCCTCCACTTT. It encodes CASSTGGLNSPLHF.